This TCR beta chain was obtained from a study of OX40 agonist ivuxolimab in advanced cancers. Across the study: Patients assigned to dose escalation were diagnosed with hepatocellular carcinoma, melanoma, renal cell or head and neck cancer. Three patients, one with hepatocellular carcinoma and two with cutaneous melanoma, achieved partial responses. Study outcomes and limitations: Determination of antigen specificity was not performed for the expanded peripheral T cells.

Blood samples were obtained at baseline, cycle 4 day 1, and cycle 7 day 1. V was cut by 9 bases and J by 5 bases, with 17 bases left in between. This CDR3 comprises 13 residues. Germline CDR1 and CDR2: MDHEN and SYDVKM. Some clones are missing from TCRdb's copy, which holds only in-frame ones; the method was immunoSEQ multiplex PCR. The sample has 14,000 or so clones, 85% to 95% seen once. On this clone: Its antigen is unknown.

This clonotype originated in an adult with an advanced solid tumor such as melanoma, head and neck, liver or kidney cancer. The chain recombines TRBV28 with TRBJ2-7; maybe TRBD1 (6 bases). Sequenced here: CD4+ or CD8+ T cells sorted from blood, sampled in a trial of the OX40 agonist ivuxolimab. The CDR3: CASRYRVEDEQYF. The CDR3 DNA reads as TGTGCCAGTAGATACAGGGTTGAGGACGAGCAGTACTTC.